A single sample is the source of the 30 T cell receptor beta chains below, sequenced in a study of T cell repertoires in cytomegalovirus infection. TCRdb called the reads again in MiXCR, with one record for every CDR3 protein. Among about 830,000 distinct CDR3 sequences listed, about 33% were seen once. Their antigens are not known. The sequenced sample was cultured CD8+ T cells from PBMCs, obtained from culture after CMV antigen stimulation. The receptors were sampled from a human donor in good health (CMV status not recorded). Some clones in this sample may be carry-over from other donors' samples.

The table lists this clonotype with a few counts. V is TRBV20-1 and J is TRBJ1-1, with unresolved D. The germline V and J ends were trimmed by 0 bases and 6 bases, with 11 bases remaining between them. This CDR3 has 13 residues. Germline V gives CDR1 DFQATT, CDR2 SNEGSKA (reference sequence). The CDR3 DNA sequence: TGCAGTGCTAGAGATCGTGGGAGGTCTGAAGCTTTCTTT. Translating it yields CSARDRGRSEAFF.

Here the CDR3 reads CASSIGLFFEKLFF. DNA for the CDR3: TGTGCCAGTAGTATTGGACTGTTTTTTGAAAAACTGTTTTTT. V is TRBV19 and J is TRBJ1-4, with no clear D. V was cut by 3 bases and J by 7 bases, with 12 bases left in between. CDR3 length: 14 amino acids. CDR1 LNHDA and CDR2 SQIVND come from the germline V gene (reference sequence).

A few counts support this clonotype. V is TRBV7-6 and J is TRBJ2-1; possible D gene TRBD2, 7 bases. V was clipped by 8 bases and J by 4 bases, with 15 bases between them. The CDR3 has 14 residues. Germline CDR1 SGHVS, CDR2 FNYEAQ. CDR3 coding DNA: TGTGCCAGCGGGAAGGGGGGGGCGTACAATGAGCAGTTCTTC. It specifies CASGKGGAYNEQFF.

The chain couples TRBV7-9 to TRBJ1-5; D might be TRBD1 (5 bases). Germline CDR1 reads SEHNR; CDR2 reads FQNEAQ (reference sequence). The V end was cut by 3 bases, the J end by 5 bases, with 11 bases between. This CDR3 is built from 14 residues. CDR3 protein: CASSLSGTDQPQHF. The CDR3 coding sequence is TGTGCCAGCAGCTTGTCGGGGACCGATCAGCCCCAGCATTTT.

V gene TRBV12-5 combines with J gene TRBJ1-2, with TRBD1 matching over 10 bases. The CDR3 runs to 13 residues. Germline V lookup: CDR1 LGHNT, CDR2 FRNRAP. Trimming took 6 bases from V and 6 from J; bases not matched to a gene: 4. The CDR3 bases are TGTGCTAGTGGCCAGGACAGGGGGGATGGCTACACCTTC. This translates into CASGQDRGDGYTF.

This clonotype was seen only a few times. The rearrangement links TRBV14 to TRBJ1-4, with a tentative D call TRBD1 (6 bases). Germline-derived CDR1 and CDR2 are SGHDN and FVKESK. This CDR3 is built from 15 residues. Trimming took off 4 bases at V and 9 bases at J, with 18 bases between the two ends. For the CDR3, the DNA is TGTGCCAGCAGCCCTCAAGGGGCAGGGGAAAAAAAACTGTTTTTT. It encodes CASSPQGAGEKKLFF.

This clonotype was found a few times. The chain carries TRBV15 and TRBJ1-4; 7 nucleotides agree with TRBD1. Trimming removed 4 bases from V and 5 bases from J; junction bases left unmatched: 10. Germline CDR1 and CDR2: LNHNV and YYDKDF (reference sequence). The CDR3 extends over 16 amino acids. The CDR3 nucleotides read TGTGCCACCAGCAAGACGGACAGGCATCGAAATGAAAAACTGTTTTTT. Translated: CATSKTDRHRNEKLFF.

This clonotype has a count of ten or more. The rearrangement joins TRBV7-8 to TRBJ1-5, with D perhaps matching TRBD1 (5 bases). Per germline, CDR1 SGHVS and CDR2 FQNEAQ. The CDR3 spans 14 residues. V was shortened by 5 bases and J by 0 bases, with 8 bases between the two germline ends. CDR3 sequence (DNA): TGTGCCAGCAGCGGGACTTATAGCAATCAGCCCCAGCATTTT. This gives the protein CASSGTYSNQPQHF.

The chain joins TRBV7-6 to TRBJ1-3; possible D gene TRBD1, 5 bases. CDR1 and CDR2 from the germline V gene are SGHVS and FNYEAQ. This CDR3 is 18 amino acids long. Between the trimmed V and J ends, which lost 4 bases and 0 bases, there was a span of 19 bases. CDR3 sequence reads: CASSSRGGESPSGNTIYF. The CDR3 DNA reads TGTGCCAGCAGCTCAAGAGGAGGGGAAAGCCCCTCTGGAAACACCATATATTTT.

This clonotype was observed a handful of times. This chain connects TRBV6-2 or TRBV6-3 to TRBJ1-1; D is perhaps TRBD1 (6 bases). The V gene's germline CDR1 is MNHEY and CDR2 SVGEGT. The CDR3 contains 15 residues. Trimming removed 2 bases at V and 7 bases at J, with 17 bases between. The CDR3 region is CASSYRYRELSEAFF. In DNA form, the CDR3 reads TGTGCCAGCAGTTACAGGTACAGGGAGTTGAGTGAAGCTTTCTTT.

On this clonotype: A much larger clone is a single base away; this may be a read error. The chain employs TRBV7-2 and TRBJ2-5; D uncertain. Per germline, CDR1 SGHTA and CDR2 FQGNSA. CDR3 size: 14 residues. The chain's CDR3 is CAGSLVQYQETQYF. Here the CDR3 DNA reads TGTGCCGGCAGCTTAGTACAGTACCAAGAGACCCAGTACTTC.

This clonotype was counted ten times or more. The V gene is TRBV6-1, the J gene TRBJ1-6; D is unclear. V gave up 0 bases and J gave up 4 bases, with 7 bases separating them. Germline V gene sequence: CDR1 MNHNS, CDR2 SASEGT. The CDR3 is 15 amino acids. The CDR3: CASSEAMGYNSPLHF. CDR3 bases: TGTGCCAGCAGTGAAGCGATGGGTTATAATTCACCCCTCCACTTT.

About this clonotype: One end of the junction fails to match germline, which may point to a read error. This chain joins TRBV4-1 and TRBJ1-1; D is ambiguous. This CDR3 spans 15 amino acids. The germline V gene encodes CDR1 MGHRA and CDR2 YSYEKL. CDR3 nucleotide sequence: TGCGCCAGCAGGCAAGGGCTTCGGGAGGGCACTGAAGCTTTCTTT. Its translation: CASRQGLREGTEAFF.

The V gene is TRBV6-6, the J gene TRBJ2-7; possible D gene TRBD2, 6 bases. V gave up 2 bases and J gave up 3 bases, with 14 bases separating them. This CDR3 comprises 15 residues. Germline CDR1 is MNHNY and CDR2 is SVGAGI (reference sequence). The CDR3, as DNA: TGTGCCAGCAGTTACGGAACCGGGAGAAACTACGAGCAGTACGTC. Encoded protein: CASSYGTGRNYEQYV.

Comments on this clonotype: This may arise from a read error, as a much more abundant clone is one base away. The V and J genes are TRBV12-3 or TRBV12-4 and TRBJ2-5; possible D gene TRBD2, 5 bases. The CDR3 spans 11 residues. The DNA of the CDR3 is TGTGACAGCAGTTTTAGCGTGACCCAGTACTTC. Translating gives CDSSFSVTQYF.

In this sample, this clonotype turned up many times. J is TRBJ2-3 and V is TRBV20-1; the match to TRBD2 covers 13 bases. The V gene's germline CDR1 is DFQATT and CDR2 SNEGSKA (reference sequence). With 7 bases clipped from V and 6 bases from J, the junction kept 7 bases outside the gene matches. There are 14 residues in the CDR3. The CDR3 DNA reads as TGCAGTGTAGGACTAGCGGGGGAGGTGGATACGCAGTATTTT. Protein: CSVGLAGEVDTQYF.

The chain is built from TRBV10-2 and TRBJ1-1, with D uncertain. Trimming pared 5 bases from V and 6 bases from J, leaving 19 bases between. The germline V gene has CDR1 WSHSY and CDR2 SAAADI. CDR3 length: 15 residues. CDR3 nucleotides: TGCGCCAGCAGTCCCTCGATGGGAGGGCGGGCTGAAGCTTTCTTT. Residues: CASSPSMGGRAEAFF.

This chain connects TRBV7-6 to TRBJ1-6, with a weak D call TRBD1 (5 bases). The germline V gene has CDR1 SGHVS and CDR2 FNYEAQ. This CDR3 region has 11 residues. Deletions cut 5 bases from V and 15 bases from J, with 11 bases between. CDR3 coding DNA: TGTGCCAGCAGCCCCGGAAGGGGCCTCCACTTT. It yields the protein CASSPGRGLHF.

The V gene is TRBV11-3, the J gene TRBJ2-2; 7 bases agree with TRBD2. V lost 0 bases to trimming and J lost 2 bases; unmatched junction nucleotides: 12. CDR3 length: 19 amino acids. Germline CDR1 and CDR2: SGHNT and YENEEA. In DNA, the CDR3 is TGTGCCAGCAGCTTAGATAGTAAATGGGACTACCTTAACACCGGGGAGCTGTTTTTT. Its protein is CASSLDSKWDYLNTGELFF.

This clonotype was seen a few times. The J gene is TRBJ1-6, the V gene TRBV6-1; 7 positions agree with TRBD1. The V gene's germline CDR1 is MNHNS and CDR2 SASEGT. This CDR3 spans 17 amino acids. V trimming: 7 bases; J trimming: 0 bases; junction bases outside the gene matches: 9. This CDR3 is CASTQGTASSYNSPLHF. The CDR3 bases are TGTGCCAGCACTCAAGGGACAGCGAGCTCCTATAATTCACCCCTCCACTTT.

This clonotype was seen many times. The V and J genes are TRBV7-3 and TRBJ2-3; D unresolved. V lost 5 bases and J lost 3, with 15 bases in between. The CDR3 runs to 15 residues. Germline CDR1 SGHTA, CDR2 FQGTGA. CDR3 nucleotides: TGTGCCAGCAGCCCGTTTTCTGGCTTTACAGATACGCAGTATTTT. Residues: CASSPFSGFTDTQYF. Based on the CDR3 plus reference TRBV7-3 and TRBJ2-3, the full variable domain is GAGVSQTPSNKVTEKGKYVELRCDPISGHTALYWYRQSLGQGPEFLIYFQGTGAADDSGLPNDRFFAVRPEGSVSTLKIQRTERGDSAVYLCASSPFSGFTDTQYFGPGTRLTVL.

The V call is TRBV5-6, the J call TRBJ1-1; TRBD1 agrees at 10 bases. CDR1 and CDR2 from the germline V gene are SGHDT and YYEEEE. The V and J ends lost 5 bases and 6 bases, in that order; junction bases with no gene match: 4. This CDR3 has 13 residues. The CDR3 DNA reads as TGTGCCAGCAGGTCCGGGACAGGGGCTGAAGCTTTCTTT. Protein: CASRSGTGAEAFF.

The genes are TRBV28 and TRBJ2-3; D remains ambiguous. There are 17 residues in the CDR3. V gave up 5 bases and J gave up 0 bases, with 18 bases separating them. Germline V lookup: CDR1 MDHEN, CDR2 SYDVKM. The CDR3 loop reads CASSPLPTILSTDTQYF. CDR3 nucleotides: TGTGCCAGCAGTCCTCTTCCCACGATCCTTAGCACAGATACGCAGTATTTT.

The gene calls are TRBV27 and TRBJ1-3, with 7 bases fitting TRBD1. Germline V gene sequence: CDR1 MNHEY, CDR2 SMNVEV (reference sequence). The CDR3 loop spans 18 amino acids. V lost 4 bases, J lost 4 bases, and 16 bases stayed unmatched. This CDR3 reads CASSSLSTGWSKGNTIYF. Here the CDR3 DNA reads TGTGCCAGCAGTTCCCTCTCGACAGGGTGGTCGAAAGGAAACACCATATATTTT.

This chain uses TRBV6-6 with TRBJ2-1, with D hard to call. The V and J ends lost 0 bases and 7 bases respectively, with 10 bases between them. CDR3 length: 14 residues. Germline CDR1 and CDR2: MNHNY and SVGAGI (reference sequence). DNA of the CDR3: TGTGCCAGCAGTTACTCGAAGGGTCGGAATGAGCAGTTCTTC. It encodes CASSYSKGRNEQFF.

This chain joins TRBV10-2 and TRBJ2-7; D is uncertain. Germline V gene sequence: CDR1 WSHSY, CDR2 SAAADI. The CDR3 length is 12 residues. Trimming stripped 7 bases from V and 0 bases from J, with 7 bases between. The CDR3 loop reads CASTASSYEQYF. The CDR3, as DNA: TGCGCCAGCACGGCTAGCTCCTACGAGCAGTACTTC.

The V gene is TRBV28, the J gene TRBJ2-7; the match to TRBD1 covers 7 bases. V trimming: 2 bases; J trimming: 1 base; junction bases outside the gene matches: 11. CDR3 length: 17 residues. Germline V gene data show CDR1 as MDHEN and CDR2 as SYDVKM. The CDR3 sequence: CASSLRGWGQLSYEQYV. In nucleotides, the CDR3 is TGTGCCAGCAGTTTAAGGGGATGGGGACAGCTATCCTACGAGCAGTACGTC.

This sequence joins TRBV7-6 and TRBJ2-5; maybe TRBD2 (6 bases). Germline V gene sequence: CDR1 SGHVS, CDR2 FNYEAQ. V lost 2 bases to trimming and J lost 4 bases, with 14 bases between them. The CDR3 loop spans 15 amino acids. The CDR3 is CASSLSPLAGETQYF. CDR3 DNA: TGTGCCAGCAGCTTATCCCCACTAGCAGGAGAGACCCAGTACTTC.

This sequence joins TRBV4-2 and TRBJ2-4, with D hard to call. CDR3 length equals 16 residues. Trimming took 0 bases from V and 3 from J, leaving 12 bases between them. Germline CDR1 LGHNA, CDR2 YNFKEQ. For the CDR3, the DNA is TGTGCCAGCAGCCAAGAAGCGTGGAGTAACAAAAACATTCAGTACTTC. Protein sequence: CASSQEAWSNKNIQYF.

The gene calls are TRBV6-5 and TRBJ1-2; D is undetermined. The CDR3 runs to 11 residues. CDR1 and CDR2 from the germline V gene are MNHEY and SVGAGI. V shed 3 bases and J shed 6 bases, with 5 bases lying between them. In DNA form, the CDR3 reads TGTGCCAGCAGTTATGGAAATGGCTACACCTTC. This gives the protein CASSYGNGYTF.